The 9 T cell receptor beta chains below come from one sample, sequenced in a study of identical twins. In TCRdb, the 5' RACE reads were re-called with MiXCR into one record per CDR3 protein. This table holds 250,000 to 300,000 distinct CDR3 sequences, 8.5% to 9.5% found once. These records were also assigned to another study, of yellow fever vaccine responses in identical twins.

Sequenced sample: CD8+ T cells sorted from blood. The source of these receptors is a young woman in good health.

This clonotype appeared many times. This sequence joins TRBV28 and TRBJ1-3; 8 nucleotides align to TRBD1. The CDR3 has 14 residues. From germline, CDR1 is MDHEN and CDR2 SYDVKM. Losses at the gene ends were 6 bases for V and 4 bases for J; bases not matched to a gene: 5. CDR3 amino acids: CASRVTGGGNTIYF. The CDR3 nucleotides are TGTGCCAGCAGGGTAACAGGGGGAGGAAACACCATATATTTT.

The J gene is TRBJ2-1, the V gene TRBV11-1; a weak D match, TRBD2 (6 bases). This CDR3 has 18 amino acids. Germline V lookup: CDR1 SGHAT, CDR2 FQDESV (reference sequence). Trimming left V 5 bases short and J 8 bases short, with 28 bases between. CDR3 in DNA: TGTGCCAGCAGCCCTAACCTTCGAGACGGTGGGGGAGGCCATGAGCAGTTCTTC. Its protein is CASSPNLRDGGGGHEQFF.

The chain combines TRBV7-9 with TRBJ2-1; 12 positions match TRBD2. V lost 4 bases and J lost 7; bases outside the gene matches: 5. The CDR3 has 15 amino acids. Germline V gene data show CDR1 as SEHNR and CDR2 as FQNEAQ (reference sequence). CDR3 nucleotide sequence: TGTGCCAGCAGCTCTAGCGGGGGGGCCCCAAATGAGCAGTTCTTC. The encoded protein is CASSSSGGAPNEQFF.

This clonotype appeared a few times. This chain uses TRBV11-2 with TRBJ2-1; no firm D call. The CDR3 totals 11 residues. The V gene's germline CDR1 is SGHAT and CDR2 FQNNGV. V lost 4 bases and J 10 bases, leaving 8 bases between the germline ends. This CDR3 is CASSYVEEQFF. DNA of the CDR3: TGTGCCAGCAGCTACGTGGAGGAGCAGTTCTTC.

This clonotype was seen many times. The chain combines TRBV7-9 with TRBJ2-5; D is possibly TRBD1 or TRBD2 (5 bases each). Germline V gene data show CDR1 as SEHNR and CDR2 as FQNEAQ (reference sequence). V lost 6 bases and J lost 2, with 13 bases in between. The CDR3 sequence is 14 residues long. The CDR3 nucleotides read TGTGCCAGCAGTCGGGACGACAAACAAGAGACCCAGTACTTC. Translating it yields CASSRDDKQETQYF.

The chain has TRBV5-1 and TRBJ1-1; TRBD1 might be the D (6 bases). V lost 0 bases, J lost 0 bases, and 12 bases lay in between. This CDR3 comprises 16 residues. Germline CDR1 SGHRS, CDR2 YFSETQ. In DNA, the CDR3 is TGCGCCAGCAGCTTGGCCAAGGGGGGGCTGAACACTGAAGCTTTCTTT. Encoded protein: CASSLAKGGLNTEAFF.

This clonotype was observed many times. This chain connects TRBV20-1 to TRBJ2-7, with TRBD2 identical over 8 bases. The CDR3 has 15 amino acids. CDR1 DFQATT and CDR2 SNEGSKA come from the germline V gene (reference sequence). V lost 0 bases to trimming and J lost 3 bases; unmatched junction nucleotides: 7. CDR3 residues: CSARDYGSGIYEQYF. CDR3 bases: TGCAGTGCTAGAGATTATGGTAGCGGGATCTACGAGCAGTACTTC.

This clonotype has a handful of counts. The junction and the germline gene differ at one end; a read error may be behind it. V gene TRBV5-4 combines with J gene TRBJ2-1; D call uncertain. The CDR3 totals 11 residues. The V gene's germline CDR1 is SGHNT and CDR2 YYREEE (reference sequence). The CDR3 region has the DNA TGTGCCAGCAGCTCCCACAATGAGCAGTTCTTC. It translates to CASSSHNEQFF.

This clonotype was found a few times. This sequence joins TRBV7-9 and TRBJ1-1; no clear D. CDR3 length: 13 amino acids. CDR1 and CDR2 (germline): SEHNR, FQNEAQ (reference sequence). The V end was cut by 5 bases, the J end by 0 bases, with 7 bases between. The CDR3 DNA reads as TGTGCCAGCAGCCCAAGGCTGAACACTGAAGCTTTCTTT. The encoded protein is CASSPRLNTEAFF.